This T cell receptor beta chain was documented in a study of blood T cell repertoires in COVID-19. Overall study context: Samples taken during acute and convalescent COVID-19 were collected in the United States, Italy and Spain. PBMCs, B-cell-depleted T cells, or T cells were the source of the cDNA or gDNA that made up the material.

CDR1 is LNHDA, CDR2 SQIVND, per germline (reference sequence). The ends lost 9 bases at V and 0 bases at J; junction bases unmatched: 4. The length of the CDR3 is 14 residues. This clone was seen only a few times. Per the study methods: Reference gene primer amplification gave estimated nucleated cell counts. Sequenced by immunoSEQ multiplex PCR; TCRdb stores in-frame clones only, minus some. Clone size and the V and J calls come from that table; the DNA yielded D and trimming. The sample lists just over 650,000 clones; 70% to 90% were seen once. The sequencing sample was made of peripheral blood. This chain connects TRBV19 to TRBJ1-5, with 8 bases that match TRBD1. The receptor's source is a woman under 30 with acute or convalescent COVID-19. The CDR3 loop is CASGDRSSNQPQHF. Here the CDR3 DNA reads TGTGCCAGCGGGGACAGGAGTAGCAATCAGCCCCAGCATTTT.